This T cell receptor (beta chain) was retrieved from a study of metastatic and nonmetastatic thyroid tumors. Overall study context: Repertoires from malignant and benign thyroid patients were compared across blood and tumor or nodule tissue. Whole-study findings and limits: Within blood and tumor, benign nodules reportedly had significantly lower TCR beta diversity than malignant thyroid tumors did.

The germline V gene has CDR1 MNHNY and CDR2 SVGAGI (reference sequence). CDR3 length: 17 residues. V shed 2 bases and J 3 bases; nucleotides not matched to a gene: 11. Patients were all untreated before their thyroid surgery. In the authors' workflow: Building a distant-metastasis classifier for papillary thyroid cancer drew on CDR3 differences across clinicopathological groups. TCRdb re-called the PCR reads via MiXCR. These V and J calls originate from TCRdb's pipeline instead of the authors' own analysis. The profile shows tens of thousands of clones, more than 9.5% of them singletons. There are many counts of this clone. What it recognizes is unknown.

V usage is TRBV6-6 and J usage is TRBJ2-3, with TRBD2 matching 7 bases. What was sequenced was blood. The clonotype was recovered from a female donor with papillary thyroid cancer or a benign thyroid nodule (not recorded which). Some clones in this sample may be carry-over from other donors' samples. CDR3 DNA: TGTGCCAGCAGTTACAGCAACCTGGCGGGAGTGACAGATACGCAGTATTTT. Translation: CASSYSNLAGVTDTQYF.